This entry is about one TCR beta chain. This CDR3 is missing its conserved last phenylalanine or tryptophan, likely due to a read error. This entry is derived from a study of CD8+CD57+ T cells in acquired aplastic anemia. The patients chosen for sequencing had shown expansion of CD8+CD57+ cells (detected by flow cytometry). The CDR3 sequence is 18 residues long. Germline V gene data show CDR1 as LGHNT and CDR2 as FRNRAP. V was pared by 7 bases and J by 1 base, with 23 bases between. Genomic DNA provided the template from which TCR beta VDJ and CDR3 profiles were obtained. TCRdb called the reads again in MiXCR, with one record for every CDR3 protein. In the table there are some 200,000 distinct CDR3 sequences, over 40% of which are singletons.

J is TRBJ1-5 and V is TRBV12-5; tentative D call: TRBD1 (5 bases). Sequenced input: sorted CD4+, CD8+, or CD8+CD57+ T cells (not recorded which) from PBMCs. The receptor's source is a human donor with aplastic anemia. CDR3 DNA sequence: TGTGCTAGTGCCCCGTCCAGGGTCGCAGGGATAAGCAATCAGCCCCAGCATCTT. It translates to CASAPSRVAGISNQPQHL.